The rows below give T cell receptor beta chains drawn from one sample of a study of spatial heterogeneity in lung cancer. MiXCR, applied by TCRdb to the 5' RACE reads, yields one record per CDR3 protein. Of about 48,000 distinct CDR3 sequences listed, roughly 5.7% are singletons. The sample consisted of PBMCs, taken at surgery. Receptors were obtained from a male donor with early-stage non-small cell lung cancer. Each CDR3 is given with its conserved first and last residue. Fields, in order: clone size, D gene, CDR3 length, V gene, J gene, CDR3 protein, CDR3 DNA. A D gene is named only where the DNA matches it firmly. Size is omitted from some rows. Given values are once, few, many or a class for expanded clones.

abundance: many
d_gene: -
len: 15
v_gene: TRBV27
j_gene: TRBJ2-1
CDR3aa: CASSLVLSSYNEQFF
CDR3nt: TGTGCCAGCAGTTTAGTACTCAGCTCCTACAATGAGCAGTTCTTC

abundance: many
d_gene: -
len: 14
v_gene: TRBV20-1
j_gene: TRBJ1-1
CDR3aa: CSARVPGAENEAFF
CDR3nt: TGCAGTGCTAGAGTCCCCGGGGCTGAGAATGAAGCTTTCTTT

abundance: many
d_gene: -
len: 12
v_gene: TRBV6-1
j_gene: TRBJ1-4
CDR3aa: CASMGDNEKLFF
CDR3nt: TGTGCCAGCATGGGGGACAATGAAAAACTGTTTTTT

abundance: many
d_gene: -
len: 14
v_gene: TRBV7-2
j_gene: TRBJ1-5
CDR3aa: CASSLRISNQPQHF
CDR3nt: TGTGCCAGCAGCCTTCGTATTAGCAATCAGCCCCAGCATTTT

abundance: many
d_gene: TRBD1
len: 16
v_gene: TRBV27
j_gene: TRBJ2-7
CDR3aa: CASSLLGTGEDYEQYF
CDR3nt: TGTGCCAGCAGTTTACTCGGGACAGGGGAGGACTACGAGCAGTACTTC

abundance: many
d_gene: TRBD1
len: 18
v_gene: TRBV7-9
j_gene: TRBJ1-5
CDR3aa: CASSFWTGTNRGGQPQHF
CDR3nt: TGTGCCAGCAGCTTTTGGACAGGCACAAATAGAGGGGGGCAGCCCCAGCATTTT

abundance: few
d_gene: -
len: 15
v_gene: TRBV12-3/TRBV12-4
j_gene: TRBJ1-5
CDR3aa: CASSLEARGNQPQHF
CDR3nt: TGTGCCAGCAGTTTAGAAGCCAGGGGCAATCAGCCCCAGCATTTT

abundance: -
d_gene: -
len: 15
v_gene: TRBV19
j_gene: TRBJ2-2
CDR3aa: CASSIGLTTTGELFF
CDR3nt: TGTGCCAGTAGTATTGGACTCACGACGACCGGGGAGCTGTTTTTT

abundance: many
d_gene: -
len: 16
v_gene: TRBV11-2
j_gene: TRBJ1-5
CDR3aa: CASSLEGSSLPRPQHF
CDR3nt: TGTGCCAGCAGCTTAGAGGGCAGTAGCCTCCCTCGGCCCCAGCATTTT

abundance: many
d_gene: -
len: 13
v_gene: TRBV5-1
j_gene: TRBJ2-1
CDR3aa: CASSLAGVIEQFF
CDR3nt: TGCGCCAGCAGCTTGGCTGGGGTTATAGAGCAGTTCTTC

abundance: many
d_gene: TRBD1
len: 17
v_gene: TRBV24-1
j_gene: TRBJ1-1
CDR3aa: CATSELGQGTMNTEAFF
CDR3nt: TGTGCCACCAGTGAGCTAGGACAGGGGACTATGAACACTGAAGCTTTCTTT

abundance: many
d_gene: -
len: 19
v_gene: TRBV6-5
j_gene: TRBJ2-2
CDR3aa: CASSYRSPARVTNTGELFF
CDR3nt: TGTGCCAGCAGTTACCGAAGCCCCGCGCGAGTCACCAACACCGGGGAGCTGTTTTTT

abundance: many
d_gene: TRBD1
len: 14
v_gene: TRBV29-1
j_gene: TRBJ2-7
CDR3aa: CSVGAGTGTHEQYF
CDR3nt: TGCAGCGTTGGGGCGGGGACAGGGACCCACGAGCAGTACTTC

abundance: many
d_gene: -
len: 15
v_gene: TRBV7-3
j_gene: TRBJ2-7
CDR3aa: CASSFQRGPAYEQYF
CDR3nt: TGTGCCAGCAGCTTTCAACGGGGACCAGCCTACGAGCAGTACTTC

abundance: few
d_gene: TRBD2
len: 18
v_gene: TRBV28
j_gene: TRBJ2-7
CDR3aa: CASSLRLAGGRRPYEQYF
CDR3nt: TGTGCCAGCAGTTTACGTCTAGCGGGAGGAAGAAGGCCCTACGAGCAGTACTTC

abundance: -
d_gene: TRBD2
len: 16
v_gene: TRBV27
j_gene: TRBJ2-5
CDR3aa: CASSSQTSGTQETQYF
CDR3nt: TGTGCCAGCAGTTCCCAGACTAGCGGGACGCAAGAGACCCAGTACTTC

abundance: many
d_gene: TRBD2
len: 14
v_gene: TRBV20-1
j_gene: TRBJ2-3
CDR3aa: CSAMTSGRVDTQYF
CDR3nt: TGCAGTGCTATGACTAGCGGGAGGGTAGATACGCAGTATTTT

abundance: many
d_gene: TRBD2
len: 13
v_gene: TRBV5-4
j_gene: TRBJ2-5
CDR3aa: CASSLADQETQYF
CDR3nt: TGTGCCAGCAGCCTAGCGGACCAAGAGACCCAGTACTTC

abundance: many
d_gene: TRBD2
len: 15
v_gene: TRBV2
j_gene: TRBJ2-1
CDR3aa: CASSTSGSWYNEQFF
CDR3nt: TGTGCCAGCAGTACTAGCGGGAGTTGGTACAATGAGCAGTTCTTC

abundance: many
d_gene: TRBD2
len: 15
v_gene: TRBV2
j_gene: TRBJ2-3
CDR3aa: CASSERGLGTDTQYF
CDR3nt: TGTGCCAGCAGTGAAAGGGGACTAGGCACAGATACGCAGTATTTT

abundance: many
d_gene: -
len: 15
v_gene: TRBV27
j_gene: TRBJ2-3
CDR3aa: CASSQRTSPTDTQYF
CDR3nt: TGTGCCAGCAGTCAACGGACTTCTCCCACAGATACGCAGTATTTT

abundance: many
d_gene: TRBD2
len: 19
v_gene: TRBV7-9
j_gene: TRBJ2-3
CDR3aa: CASSPVGERELGGTDTQYF
CDR3nt: TGTGCCAGCAGCCCCGTAGGGGAGCGGGAGTTGGGGGGCACAGATACGCAGTATTTT

abundance: many
d_gene: -
len: 16
v_gene: TRBV5-1
j_gene: TRBJ2-3
CDR3aa: CASSSLGASSTDTQYF
CDR3nt: TGCGCCAGCAGCTCCCTAGGGGCTAGTAGCACAGATACGCAGTATTTT

abundance: many
d_gene: TRBD2
len: 14
v_gene: TRBV10-3
j_gene: TRBJ2-7
CDR3aa: CAISPRTSGSEQYF
CDR3nt: TGTGCCATCAGCCCTCGGACTAGCGGGAGCGAGCAGTACTTC

abundance: few
d_gene: TRBD2
len: 15
v_gene: TRBV12-3/TRBV12-4
j_gene: TRBJ2-1
CDR3aa: CASSLALAGHNEQFF
CDR3nt: TGTGCCAGCAGTTTGGCGCTAGCGGGGCACAATGAGCAGTTCTTC

abundance: many
d_gene: -
len: 14
v_gene: TRBV6-2/TRBV6-3
j_gene: TRBJ2-1
CDR3aa: CASSSSLANNEQFF
CDR3nt: TGTGCCAGCAGTAGTTCGCTAGCTAACAATGAGCAGTTCTTC

abundance: many
d_gene: TRBD2
len: 17
v_gene: TRBV20-1
j_gene: TRBJ2-3
CDR3aa: CSARGLAGALSPGTQYF
CDR3nt: TGCAGTGCTAGAGGACTAGCGGGAGCCCTCTCCCCCGGCACGCAGTATTTT

abundance: few
d_gene: -
len: 10
v_gene: TRBV20-1
j_gene: TRBJ2-1
CDR3aa: CSAVLGEQFF
CDR3nt: TGCAGTGCCGTATTAGGTGAGCAGTTCTTC